These 27 T cell receptor beta chains came from one sample sequenced in a study of graft-versus-host responses after intestinal transplantation. These TCRs are of unknown antigen specificity. Assay: immunoSEQ multiplex PCR; the TCRdb copy retains only in-frame clones and omits some. Of under 95,000 clones detected, less than 90% appear once; the ten largest clones hold about 0.27%. The sample consisted of unstimulated CD4+ T cells sorted from spleen or lymph node cells, taken before transplant. The origin of the receptors is a human donor who was the organ donor for an intestinal transplant.

This chain links TRBV6-1 with TRBJ1-2; 10 nucleotides align to TRBD1. Unmatched junction bases numbered 11, after V lost 3 bases and J lost 4 bases. This CDR3 is 17 amino acids long. Germline CDR1 reads MNHNS; CDR2 reads SASEGT. DNA of the CDR3: TGTGCCAGCAGTGAGCGGGGACAGGGGTTTCGAGGCTATGGCTACACCTTC. Protein sequence: CASSERGQGFRGYGYTF.

The rearrangement uses TRBV4-3 and TRBJ1-4; D unresolved. Trimming took off 1 base at V and 0 bases at J, with 9 bases between the two ends. Germline V gene lookup returns CDR1 LGHNA and CDR2 YSLEER. The CDR3 is made up of 16 amino acids. CDR3 region: CASSQGAPTTNEKLFF. CDR3 sequence (DNA): TGCGCCAGCAGCCAAGGGGCGCCAACAACTAATGAAAAACTGTTTTTT.

The V gene is TRBV4-1, the J gene TRBJ2-5; 8 positions agree with TRBD2. CDR1 MGHRA and CDR2 YSYEKL come from the germline V gene. This CDR3 spans 16 amino acids. J was trimmed by 5 bases and V by 0 bases; bases with no gene match: 8. The DNA for the CDR3 is TGCGCCAGCAGCCAAGAGGCCACTAGCGGTGGGGAGACCCAGTACTTC. Protein: CASSQEATSGGETQYF.

This clone was seen only once. The V gene is TRBV29-1, the J gene TRBJ1-2; D is unresolved. CDR3 length: 13 amino acids. Germline values: CDR1 SQVTM, CDR2 ANQGSEA. Trimming cost V 6 bases and J 6 bases, with 17 bases left between them. CDR3 sequence reads: CSVRVSVSDGYTF. For the CDR3, the DNA is TGCAGCGTGCGGGTCTCGGTATCGGATGGCTACACCTTC.

The chain combines TRBV7-3 with TRBJ2-3; no definite D call. The V gene's germline CDR1 is SGHTA and CDR2 FQGTGA. V was pared by 2 bases and J by 4 bases, with 10 bases between. This CDR3 is 14 amino acids long. In DNA, the CDR3 is TGTGCCAGCAGCTTAGGGCAGGTCCCAGATACGCAGTATTTT. The encoded protein is CASSLGQVPDTQYF.

The chain recombines TRBV19 with TRBJ2-1; TRBD1 agrees at 12 bases. The CDR3 length is 13 residues. The germline V gene has CDR1 LNHDA and CDR2 SQIVND (reference sequence). Trimming took 7 bases from V and 9 from J; bases not matched to a gene: 4. In nucleotides, the CDR3 is TGTGCCAGTATTTTGGGACAGGGGGCTGAGCAGTTCTTC. This codes for CASILGQGAEQFF.

The chain has TRBV5-6 and TRBJ2-4; D possibly corresponds to TRBD1 (6 bases). This CDR3 spans 16 amino acids. Germline loops: CDR1 SGHDT, CDR2 YYEEEE. The V end lost 4 bases, the J end lost 0 bases, and 14 bases lay between the germline ends. The CDR3 protein is CASSNRVRLAKNIQYF. As DNA, the CDR3 is TGTGCCAGCAGCAACAGGGTGCGACTAGCCAAAAACATTCAGTACTTC.

The gene calls are TRBV5-1 and TRBJ2-3, with 7 bases fitting TRBD2. This CDR3 comprises 17 residues. V trimming: 4 bases; J trimming: 5 bases; junction bases outside the gene matches: 16. CDR1 is SGHRS, CDR2 YFSETQ, per germline. The DNA for the CDR3 is TGCGCCAGCAGCATGGGATTGAGGGGAGGGCCTGGAGATACGCAGTATTTT. This translates into CASSMGLRGGPGDTQYF. The full variable domain, its missing parts supplied by reference TRBV5-1 and TRBJ2-3, is KAGVTQTPRYLIKTRGQQVTLSCSPISGHRSVSWYQQTPGQGLQFLFEYFSETQRNKGNFPGRFSGRQFSNSRSEMNVSTLELGDSALYLCASSMGLRGGPGDTQYFGPGTRLTVL.

The CDR3 nucleotides read TGTGCCAGCAGCGTAGCTCTAGCGGGAAGCTCCTACAATGAGCAGTTCTTC. Its translation: CASSVALAGSSYNEQFF. V gene TRBV9 combines with J gene TRBJ2-1; TRBD2 matches at 9 bases. The trim removed 0 bases at V and 0 bases at J, leaving 4 bases unmatched. Germline V gene sequence: CDR1 SGDLS, CDR2 YYNGEE. The CDR3 consists of 17 residues.

The V call is TRBV19, the J call TRBJ2-5; 7 bases are shared with TRBD1. This CDR3 is built from 13 residues. Germline trimming cut 6 bases from V and 4 bases from J; bases unmatched to any gene: 5. Germline-derived CDR1 and CDR2 are LNHDA and SQIVND (reference sequence). CDR3 bases: TGTGCCAGTAGGGTCCGGGACAGAGAGACCCAGTACTTC. It translates to CASRVRDRETQYF.

J is TRBJ2-2 and V is TRBV4-2; 9 bases are shared with TRBD2. The V segment lost 1 base and the J segment 7 bases; nucleotides outside the gene matches: 7. Germline-derived CDR1 and CDR2 are LGHNA and YNFKEQ. CDR3 length: 16 amino acids. The CDR3 here is CASSQVGGRDGGELFF. The CDR3 DNA follows: TGTGCCAGCAGCCAAGTAGGCGGGAGGGATGGCGGGGAGCTGTTTTTT.

The sample holds a few counts of this clone. The chain links TRBV7-2 to TRBJ2-7, with a weak D call TRBD2 (5 bases). The CDR3 sequence is 13 residues long. V was trimmed by 4 bases and J by 2 bases, leaving 9 bases between them. CDR1 is SGHTA and CDR2 is FQGNSA in the germline V gene. The CDR3 protein is CASSSRRAYEQYF. The CDR3 DNA reads TGTGCCAGCAGCTCCCGGCGGGCCTACGAGCAGTACTTC.

This clone was seen a handful of times. The chain couples TRBV25-1 to TRBJ1-3; no clear D. The length of the CDR3 is 14 residues. The V end lost 3 bases, the J end lost 0 bases, and 6 bases lay between the germline ends. Germline assignment: CDR1 MGHDK and CDR2 SYGVNS. The CDR3: CASSDQFSGNTIYF. The DNA of the CDR3 is TGTGCCAGCAGTGATCAGTTCTCTGGAAACACCATATATTTT.

V and J are TRBV5-5 and TRBJ1-6; 9 nucleotides match TRBD1. J gave up 7 bases and V 1 base, and 3 bases lay outside the gene matches. The V gene's germline CDR1 is SGHKS and CDR2 YYEKEE (reference sequence). CDR3 length: 15 residues. Here the CDR3 reads CASSLPGQGNSPLHF. The CDR3 DNA reads as TGTGCCAGCAGCTTGCCGGGACAGGGAAATTCACCCCTCCACTTT.

The chain links TRBV9 to TRBJ2-7, with 7 bases aligning to TRBD2. CDR1 and CDR2 from the germline V gene are SGDLS and YYNGEE. This CDR3 spans 14 amino acids. Trimming cost V 3 bases and J 4 bases; bases outside gene matches: 7. The CDR3, as DNA: TGTGCCAGCAGCGGCCGGGACTACCCATACGAGCAGTACTTC. Its protein product is CASSGRDYPYEQYF. The complete variable domain, with remaining parts taken from reference TRBV9 and TRBJ2-7, reads DSGVTQTPKHLITATGQRVTLRCSPRSGDLSVYWYQQSLDQGLQFLIQYYNGEERAKGNILERFSAQQFPDLHSELNLSSLELGDSALYFCASSGRDYPYEQYFGPGTRLTVT.

V is TRBV11-2 and J is TRBJ1-1; D not certain. Germline values: CDR1 SGHAT, CDR2 FQNNGV. V was pared by 6 bases and J by 7 bases, with 9 bases between. The CDR3 length is 11 residues. The CDR3 bases are TGTGCCAGCAGTTTGACAAGTGAAGCTTTCTTT. This translates into CASSLTSEAFF.

This chain connects TRBV5-5 to TRBJ2-2, with 9 bases fitting TRBD2. V trimming: 4 bases; J trimming: 4 bases; junction bases outside the gene matches: 5. Germline CDR1 SGHKS, CDR2 YYEKEE (reference sequence). The CDR3 extends over 15 amino acids. As DNA, the CDR3 is TGTGCCAGCAGCGACCGACTAGCGGTCACCGGGGAGCTGTTTTTT. This codes for CASSDRLAVTGELFF.

Comments on this clone: Other DNA sequences of this sample code for an identical CDR3. V gene TRBV5-1 combines with J gene TRBJ2-7; 7 nucleotides match TRBD1. Germline V lookup: CDR1 SGHRS, CDR2 YFSETQ. V lost 0 bases and J lost 3; bases outside the gene matches: 3. The CDR3 consists of 14 residues. The CDR3 DNA is TGCGCCAGCAGCTTGGTCCCAGGGGGCTACGAGCAGTACTTC. Translated, it gives CASSLVPGGYEQYF.

The chain employs TRBV6-6 and TRBJ2-7; 8 bases agree with TRBD1. This CDR3 comprises 14 residues. V trimming: 6 bases; J trimming: 0 bases; junction bases outside the gene matches: 4. Germline V gene lookup returns CDR1 MNHNY and CDR2 SVGAGI (reference sequence). CDR3 in amino acids: CASRRQGRSYEQYF. The DNA of the CDR3 is TGTGCCAGCAGGAGACAGGGGCGCTCCTACGAGCAGTACTTC.

The chain employs TRBV4-3 and TRBJ2-4; 7 positions match TRBD1. The CDR3 runs to 19 residues. The V gene's germline CDR1 is LGHNA and CDR2 YSLEER. With 3 bases clipped from V and 3 bases from J, the junction kept 17 bases outside the gene matches. The DNA of the CDR3 is TGCGCCAGCAGCCACGAACTCCTTCGACAGGGTGAGGGCAAAAACATTCAGTACTTC. Translation gives CASSHELLRQGEGKNIQYF.

The chain joins TRBV7-9 to TRBJ2-3; D perhaps matches TRBD1 (7 bases). V was shortened by 10 bases and J by 4 bases, with 15 bases between the two germline ends. The CDR3 is made up of 13 amino acids. Per germline, CDR1 SEHNR and CDR2 FQNEAQ (reference sequence). The CDR3 protein is CANSRGAPDTQYF. DNA for the CDR3: TGTGCCAACTCCAGGGGGGCCCCAGATACGCAGTATTTT.

The rearrangement links TRBV7-3 to TRBJ2-2; no clear D gene. The CDR3 sequence is 15 residues long. In germline, CDR1 is SGHTA, CDR2 FQGTGA. V gave up 0 bases and J gave up 1 base, with 6 bases separating them. CDR3 residues: CASSLTAGNTGELFF. The CDR3, as DNA: TGTGCCAGCAGCTTAACAGCAGGGAACACCGGGGAGCTGTTTTTT.

CDR3 sequence (DNA): TGTGCCAGCAGCCAAGATGGAAGCGGGGGGATAACAGATACGCAGTATTTT. It is translated as CASSQDGSGGITDTQYF. The genes are TRBV4-2 and TRBJ2-3; 9 bases line up with TRBD2. This CDR3 comprises 17 residues. V dropped 0 bases and J dropped 3; count of bases not matched to a gene: 7. Per germline, CDR1 LGHNA and CDR2 YNFKEQ.

This chain uses TRBV7-9 with TRBJ2-3; D unresolved. V was shortened by 0 bases and J by 4 bases, with 5 bases between the two germline ends. The CDR3 length is 13 residues. Germline V gives CDR1 SEHNR, CDR2 FQNEAQ (reference sequence). The CDR3 DNA sequence: TGTGCCAGCAGCTTAGCGTCCGCAGATACGCAGTATTTT. Encoded protein: CASSLASADTQYF.

This rearrangement joins TRBV11-1 to TRBJ1-1; the D is unclear. Germline CDR1 and CDR2: SGHAT and FQDESV (reference sequence). Trimming took 4 bases from V and 5 from J, leaving 8 bases between them. The length of the CDR3 is 12 residues. CDR3 sequence: CASSSRSTEAFF. CDR3 nucleotide sequence: TGTGCCAGCAGCTCGAGAAGTACTGAAGCTTTCTTT.

V usage is TRBV20-1 and J usage is TRBJ1-2, with a tentative D call TRBD1 (5 bases). The CDR3 covers 11 residues. Germline V gene data show CDR1 as DFQATT and CDR2 as SNEGSKA (reference sequence). V lost 6 bases and J 8 bases, leaving 13 bases between the germline ends. In DNA form, the CDR3 reads TGCAGTGCCGACAGTGGAGCGGGCTACACCTTC. This sequence encodes CSADSGAGYTF.

The sample holds a few counts of this clone. V and J are TRBV5-6 and TRBJ1-6, with a weak D call TRBD1 (5 bases). The germline V gene has CDR1 SGHDT and CDR2 YYEEEE. The CDR3 sequence is 14 residues long. The germline V and J ends were trimmed by 6 bases and 10 bases, with 17 bases remaining between them. In DNA, the CDR3 is TGTGCCAGCACCCTTGCGGGGGTTTGGTCACCCCTCCACTTT. It is translated as CASTLAGVWSPLHF.